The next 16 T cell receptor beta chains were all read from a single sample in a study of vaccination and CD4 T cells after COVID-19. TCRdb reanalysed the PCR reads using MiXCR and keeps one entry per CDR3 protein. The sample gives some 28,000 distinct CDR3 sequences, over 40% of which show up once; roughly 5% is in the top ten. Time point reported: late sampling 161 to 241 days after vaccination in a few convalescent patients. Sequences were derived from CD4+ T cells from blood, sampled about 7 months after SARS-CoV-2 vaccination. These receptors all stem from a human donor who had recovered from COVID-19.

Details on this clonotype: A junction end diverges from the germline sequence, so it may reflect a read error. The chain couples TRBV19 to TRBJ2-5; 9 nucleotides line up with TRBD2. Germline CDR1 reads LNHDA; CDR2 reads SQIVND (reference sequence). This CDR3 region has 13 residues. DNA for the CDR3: TGTGCCAGTAGCATAGCGGGAGTGGAGACCCAGTACTTC. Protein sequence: CASSIAGVETQYF.

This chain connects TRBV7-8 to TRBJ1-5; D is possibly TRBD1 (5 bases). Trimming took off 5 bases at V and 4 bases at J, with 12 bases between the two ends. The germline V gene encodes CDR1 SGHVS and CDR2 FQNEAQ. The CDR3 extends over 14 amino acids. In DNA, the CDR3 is TGTGCCAGCAGCCCAAGTCAGGGTAATCAGCCCCAGCATTTT. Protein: CASSPSQGNQPQHF.

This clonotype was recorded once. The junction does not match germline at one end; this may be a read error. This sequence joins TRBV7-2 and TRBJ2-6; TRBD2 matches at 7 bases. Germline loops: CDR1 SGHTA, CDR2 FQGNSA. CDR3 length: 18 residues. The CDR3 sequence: CASSLNPSGGLGVNVLTF. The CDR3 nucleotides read TGTGCCAGCAGCCTTAACCCCTCGGGAGGACTAGGGGTCAACGTCCTGACTTTC. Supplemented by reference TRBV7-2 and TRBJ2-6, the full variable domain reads GAGVSQSPSNKVTEKGKDVELRCDPISGHTALYWYRQSLGQGLEFLIYFQGNSAPDKSGLPSDRFSAERTGGSVSTLTIQRTQQEDSAVYLCASSLNPSGGLGVNVLTFGAGSRLTVL.

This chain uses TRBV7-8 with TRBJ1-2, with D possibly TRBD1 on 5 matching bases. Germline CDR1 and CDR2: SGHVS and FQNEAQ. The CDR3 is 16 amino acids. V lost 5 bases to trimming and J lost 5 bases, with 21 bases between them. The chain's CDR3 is CASSTSLPTAEYGYTF. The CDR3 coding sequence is TGTGCCAGCAGCACTAGTCTCCCGACAGCGGAGTATGGCTACACCTTC.

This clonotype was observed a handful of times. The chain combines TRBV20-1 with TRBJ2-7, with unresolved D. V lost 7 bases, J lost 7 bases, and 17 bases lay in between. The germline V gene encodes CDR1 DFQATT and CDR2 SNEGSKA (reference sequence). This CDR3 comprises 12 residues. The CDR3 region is CSGRPSFDEQYF. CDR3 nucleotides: TGCAGTGGCAGACCTAGTTTCGATGAGCAGTACTTC.

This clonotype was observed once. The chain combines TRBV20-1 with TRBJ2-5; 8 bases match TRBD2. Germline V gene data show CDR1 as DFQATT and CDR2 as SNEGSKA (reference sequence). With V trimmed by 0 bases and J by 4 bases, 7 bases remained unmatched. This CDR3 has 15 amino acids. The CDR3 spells CSARDPGLGTETQYF. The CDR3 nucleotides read TGCAGTGCTAGAGATCCGGGACTAGGCACAGAGACCCAGTACTTC.

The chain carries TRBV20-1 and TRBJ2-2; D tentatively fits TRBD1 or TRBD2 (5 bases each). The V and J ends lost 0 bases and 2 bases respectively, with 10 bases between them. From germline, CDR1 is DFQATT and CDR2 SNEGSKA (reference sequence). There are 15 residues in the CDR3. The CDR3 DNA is TGCAGTGCTAGAGATAAGGGGACCAACACCGGGGAGCTGTTTTTT. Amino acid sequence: CSARDKGTNTGELFF.

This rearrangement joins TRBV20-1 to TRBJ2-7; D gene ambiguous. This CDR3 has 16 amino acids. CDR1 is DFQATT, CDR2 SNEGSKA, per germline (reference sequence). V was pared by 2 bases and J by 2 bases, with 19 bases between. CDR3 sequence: CSARLAGSNQPYEQYF. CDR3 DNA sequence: TGCAGTGCTAGACTGGCAGGCAGTAACCAACCCTACGAGCAGTACTTC.

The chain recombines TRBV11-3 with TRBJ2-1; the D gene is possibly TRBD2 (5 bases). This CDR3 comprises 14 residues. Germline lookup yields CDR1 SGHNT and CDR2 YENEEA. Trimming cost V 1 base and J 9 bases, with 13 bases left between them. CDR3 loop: CASSLGRSSGEQFF. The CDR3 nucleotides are TGTGCCAGCAGCTTAGGGCGCTCGAGCGGTGAGCAGTTCTTC.

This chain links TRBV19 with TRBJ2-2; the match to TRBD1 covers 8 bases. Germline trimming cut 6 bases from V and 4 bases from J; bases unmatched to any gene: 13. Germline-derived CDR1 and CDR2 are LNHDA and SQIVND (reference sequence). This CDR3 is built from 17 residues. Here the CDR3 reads CASRNLLTGESTGELFF. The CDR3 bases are TGTGCCAGTAGAAATCTTTTGACAGGGGAGAGCACCGGGGAGCTGTTTTTT. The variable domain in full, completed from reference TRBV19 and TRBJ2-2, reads DGGITQSPKYLFRKEGQNVTLSCEQNLNHDAMYWYRQDPGQGLRLIYYSQIVNDFQKGDIAEGYSVSREKKESFPLTVTSAQKNPTAFYLCASRNLLTGESTGELFFGEGSRLTVL.

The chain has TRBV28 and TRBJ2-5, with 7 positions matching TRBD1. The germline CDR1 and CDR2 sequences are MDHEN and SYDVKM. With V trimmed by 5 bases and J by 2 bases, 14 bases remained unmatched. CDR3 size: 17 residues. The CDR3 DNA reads TGTGCCAGCAGTCTGCCTAATGACCCGGGACAGCAAGAGACCCAGTACTTC. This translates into CASSLPNDPGQQETQYF.

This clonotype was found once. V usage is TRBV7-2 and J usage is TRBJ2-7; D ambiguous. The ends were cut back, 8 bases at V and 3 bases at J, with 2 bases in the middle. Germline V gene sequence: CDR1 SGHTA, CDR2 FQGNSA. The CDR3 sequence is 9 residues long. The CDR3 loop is CASGYEQYF. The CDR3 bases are TGTGCCAGCGGCTACGAGCAGTACTTC.

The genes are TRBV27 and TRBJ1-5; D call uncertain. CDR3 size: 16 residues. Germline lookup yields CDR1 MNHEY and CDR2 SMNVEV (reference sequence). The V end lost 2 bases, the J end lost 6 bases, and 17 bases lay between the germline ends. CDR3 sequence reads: CASSLNSDPRTQPQHF. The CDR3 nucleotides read TGTGCCAGCAGTTTAAACTCAGATCCCCGGACTCAGCCCCAGCATTTT.

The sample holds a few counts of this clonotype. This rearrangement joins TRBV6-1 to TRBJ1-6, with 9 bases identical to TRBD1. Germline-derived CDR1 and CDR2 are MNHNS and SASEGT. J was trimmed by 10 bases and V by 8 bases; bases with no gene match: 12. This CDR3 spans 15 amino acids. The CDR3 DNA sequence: TGTGCCAGCTCGAGGGGAGGACAGGGGTTCTCACCCCTCCACTTT. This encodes CASSRGGQGFSPLHF.

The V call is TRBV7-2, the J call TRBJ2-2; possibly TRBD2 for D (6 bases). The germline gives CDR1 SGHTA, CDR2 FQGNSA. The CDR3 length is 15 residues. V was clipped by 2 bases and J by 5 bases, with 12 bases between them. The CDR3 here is CASSLTGLRTGELFF. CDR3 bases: TGTGCCAGCAGCTTAACGGGACTGAGGACCGGGGAGCTGTTTTTT.

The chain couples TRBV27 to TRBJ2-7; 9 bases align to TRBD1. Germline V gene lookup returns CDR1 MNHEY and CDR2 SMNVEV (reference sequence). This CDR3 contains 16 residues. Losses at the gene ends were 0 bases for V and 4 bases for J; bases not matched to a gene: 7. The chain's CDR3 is CASSLSPAGTGYEQYF. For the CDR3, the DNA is TGTGCCAGCAGTTTATCGCCTGCCGGGACAGGGTACGAGCAGTACTTC.